A single TCR beta chain is shown here with its context. The V end was cut by 3 bases, the J end by 5 bases, with 15 bases between. The CDR3 has 15 residues. CDR1 is SGHTA, CDR2 FQGNSA, per germline. The record originates from a study of T cell changes during pregnancy in multiple sclerosis. The assay was immunoSEQ multiplex PCR, and TCRdb's table has in-frame clones only and misses some. The repertoire holds about 77,000 clones, with around 93% as singletons. The TCR comes from a female donor in good health, enrolled as a control in a pregnancy study. The chain carries TRBV7-2 and TRBJ2-3; a possible D gene is TRBD1 (5 bases). The sample here was peripheral blood, taken after pregnancy. The CDR3 sequence: CASSFITGSLDTQYF. Written as DNA, the CDR3 is TGTGCCAGCAGCTTTATTACAGGTTCCCTAGATACGCAGTATTTT. Looking up the rest from reference TRBV7-2 and TRBJ2-3 gives the full variable domain: GAGVSQSPSNKVTEKGKDVELRCDPISGHTALYWYRQSLGQGLEFLIYFQGNSAPDKSGLPSDRFSAERTGGSVSTLTIQRTQQEDSAVYLCASSFITGSLDTQYFGPGTRLTVL.